The text below deals with one T cell receptor beta chain. These data belong to a study of T cell changes during pregnancy in multiple sclerosis. Trimming cost V 4 bases and J 9 bases, with 15 bases left between them. Germline-derived CDR1 and CDR2 are SGHRS and YFSETQ. The CDR3 contains 13 residues. Assay: immunoSEQ multiplex PCR; the TCRdb copy retains only in-frame clones and omits some. The table has roughly 80,000 clones, 92% seen once. The receptor comes from a female donor with multiple sclerosis, enrolled in a pregnancy study. V and J are TRBV5-1 and TRBJ2-3; no clear D. This material consisted of peripheral blood, taken before pregnancy. The CDR3 DNA sequence: TGCGCCAGCAGCCTCCCCCACTCTCCGACGCAGTATTTT. This encodes CASSLPHSPTQYF.